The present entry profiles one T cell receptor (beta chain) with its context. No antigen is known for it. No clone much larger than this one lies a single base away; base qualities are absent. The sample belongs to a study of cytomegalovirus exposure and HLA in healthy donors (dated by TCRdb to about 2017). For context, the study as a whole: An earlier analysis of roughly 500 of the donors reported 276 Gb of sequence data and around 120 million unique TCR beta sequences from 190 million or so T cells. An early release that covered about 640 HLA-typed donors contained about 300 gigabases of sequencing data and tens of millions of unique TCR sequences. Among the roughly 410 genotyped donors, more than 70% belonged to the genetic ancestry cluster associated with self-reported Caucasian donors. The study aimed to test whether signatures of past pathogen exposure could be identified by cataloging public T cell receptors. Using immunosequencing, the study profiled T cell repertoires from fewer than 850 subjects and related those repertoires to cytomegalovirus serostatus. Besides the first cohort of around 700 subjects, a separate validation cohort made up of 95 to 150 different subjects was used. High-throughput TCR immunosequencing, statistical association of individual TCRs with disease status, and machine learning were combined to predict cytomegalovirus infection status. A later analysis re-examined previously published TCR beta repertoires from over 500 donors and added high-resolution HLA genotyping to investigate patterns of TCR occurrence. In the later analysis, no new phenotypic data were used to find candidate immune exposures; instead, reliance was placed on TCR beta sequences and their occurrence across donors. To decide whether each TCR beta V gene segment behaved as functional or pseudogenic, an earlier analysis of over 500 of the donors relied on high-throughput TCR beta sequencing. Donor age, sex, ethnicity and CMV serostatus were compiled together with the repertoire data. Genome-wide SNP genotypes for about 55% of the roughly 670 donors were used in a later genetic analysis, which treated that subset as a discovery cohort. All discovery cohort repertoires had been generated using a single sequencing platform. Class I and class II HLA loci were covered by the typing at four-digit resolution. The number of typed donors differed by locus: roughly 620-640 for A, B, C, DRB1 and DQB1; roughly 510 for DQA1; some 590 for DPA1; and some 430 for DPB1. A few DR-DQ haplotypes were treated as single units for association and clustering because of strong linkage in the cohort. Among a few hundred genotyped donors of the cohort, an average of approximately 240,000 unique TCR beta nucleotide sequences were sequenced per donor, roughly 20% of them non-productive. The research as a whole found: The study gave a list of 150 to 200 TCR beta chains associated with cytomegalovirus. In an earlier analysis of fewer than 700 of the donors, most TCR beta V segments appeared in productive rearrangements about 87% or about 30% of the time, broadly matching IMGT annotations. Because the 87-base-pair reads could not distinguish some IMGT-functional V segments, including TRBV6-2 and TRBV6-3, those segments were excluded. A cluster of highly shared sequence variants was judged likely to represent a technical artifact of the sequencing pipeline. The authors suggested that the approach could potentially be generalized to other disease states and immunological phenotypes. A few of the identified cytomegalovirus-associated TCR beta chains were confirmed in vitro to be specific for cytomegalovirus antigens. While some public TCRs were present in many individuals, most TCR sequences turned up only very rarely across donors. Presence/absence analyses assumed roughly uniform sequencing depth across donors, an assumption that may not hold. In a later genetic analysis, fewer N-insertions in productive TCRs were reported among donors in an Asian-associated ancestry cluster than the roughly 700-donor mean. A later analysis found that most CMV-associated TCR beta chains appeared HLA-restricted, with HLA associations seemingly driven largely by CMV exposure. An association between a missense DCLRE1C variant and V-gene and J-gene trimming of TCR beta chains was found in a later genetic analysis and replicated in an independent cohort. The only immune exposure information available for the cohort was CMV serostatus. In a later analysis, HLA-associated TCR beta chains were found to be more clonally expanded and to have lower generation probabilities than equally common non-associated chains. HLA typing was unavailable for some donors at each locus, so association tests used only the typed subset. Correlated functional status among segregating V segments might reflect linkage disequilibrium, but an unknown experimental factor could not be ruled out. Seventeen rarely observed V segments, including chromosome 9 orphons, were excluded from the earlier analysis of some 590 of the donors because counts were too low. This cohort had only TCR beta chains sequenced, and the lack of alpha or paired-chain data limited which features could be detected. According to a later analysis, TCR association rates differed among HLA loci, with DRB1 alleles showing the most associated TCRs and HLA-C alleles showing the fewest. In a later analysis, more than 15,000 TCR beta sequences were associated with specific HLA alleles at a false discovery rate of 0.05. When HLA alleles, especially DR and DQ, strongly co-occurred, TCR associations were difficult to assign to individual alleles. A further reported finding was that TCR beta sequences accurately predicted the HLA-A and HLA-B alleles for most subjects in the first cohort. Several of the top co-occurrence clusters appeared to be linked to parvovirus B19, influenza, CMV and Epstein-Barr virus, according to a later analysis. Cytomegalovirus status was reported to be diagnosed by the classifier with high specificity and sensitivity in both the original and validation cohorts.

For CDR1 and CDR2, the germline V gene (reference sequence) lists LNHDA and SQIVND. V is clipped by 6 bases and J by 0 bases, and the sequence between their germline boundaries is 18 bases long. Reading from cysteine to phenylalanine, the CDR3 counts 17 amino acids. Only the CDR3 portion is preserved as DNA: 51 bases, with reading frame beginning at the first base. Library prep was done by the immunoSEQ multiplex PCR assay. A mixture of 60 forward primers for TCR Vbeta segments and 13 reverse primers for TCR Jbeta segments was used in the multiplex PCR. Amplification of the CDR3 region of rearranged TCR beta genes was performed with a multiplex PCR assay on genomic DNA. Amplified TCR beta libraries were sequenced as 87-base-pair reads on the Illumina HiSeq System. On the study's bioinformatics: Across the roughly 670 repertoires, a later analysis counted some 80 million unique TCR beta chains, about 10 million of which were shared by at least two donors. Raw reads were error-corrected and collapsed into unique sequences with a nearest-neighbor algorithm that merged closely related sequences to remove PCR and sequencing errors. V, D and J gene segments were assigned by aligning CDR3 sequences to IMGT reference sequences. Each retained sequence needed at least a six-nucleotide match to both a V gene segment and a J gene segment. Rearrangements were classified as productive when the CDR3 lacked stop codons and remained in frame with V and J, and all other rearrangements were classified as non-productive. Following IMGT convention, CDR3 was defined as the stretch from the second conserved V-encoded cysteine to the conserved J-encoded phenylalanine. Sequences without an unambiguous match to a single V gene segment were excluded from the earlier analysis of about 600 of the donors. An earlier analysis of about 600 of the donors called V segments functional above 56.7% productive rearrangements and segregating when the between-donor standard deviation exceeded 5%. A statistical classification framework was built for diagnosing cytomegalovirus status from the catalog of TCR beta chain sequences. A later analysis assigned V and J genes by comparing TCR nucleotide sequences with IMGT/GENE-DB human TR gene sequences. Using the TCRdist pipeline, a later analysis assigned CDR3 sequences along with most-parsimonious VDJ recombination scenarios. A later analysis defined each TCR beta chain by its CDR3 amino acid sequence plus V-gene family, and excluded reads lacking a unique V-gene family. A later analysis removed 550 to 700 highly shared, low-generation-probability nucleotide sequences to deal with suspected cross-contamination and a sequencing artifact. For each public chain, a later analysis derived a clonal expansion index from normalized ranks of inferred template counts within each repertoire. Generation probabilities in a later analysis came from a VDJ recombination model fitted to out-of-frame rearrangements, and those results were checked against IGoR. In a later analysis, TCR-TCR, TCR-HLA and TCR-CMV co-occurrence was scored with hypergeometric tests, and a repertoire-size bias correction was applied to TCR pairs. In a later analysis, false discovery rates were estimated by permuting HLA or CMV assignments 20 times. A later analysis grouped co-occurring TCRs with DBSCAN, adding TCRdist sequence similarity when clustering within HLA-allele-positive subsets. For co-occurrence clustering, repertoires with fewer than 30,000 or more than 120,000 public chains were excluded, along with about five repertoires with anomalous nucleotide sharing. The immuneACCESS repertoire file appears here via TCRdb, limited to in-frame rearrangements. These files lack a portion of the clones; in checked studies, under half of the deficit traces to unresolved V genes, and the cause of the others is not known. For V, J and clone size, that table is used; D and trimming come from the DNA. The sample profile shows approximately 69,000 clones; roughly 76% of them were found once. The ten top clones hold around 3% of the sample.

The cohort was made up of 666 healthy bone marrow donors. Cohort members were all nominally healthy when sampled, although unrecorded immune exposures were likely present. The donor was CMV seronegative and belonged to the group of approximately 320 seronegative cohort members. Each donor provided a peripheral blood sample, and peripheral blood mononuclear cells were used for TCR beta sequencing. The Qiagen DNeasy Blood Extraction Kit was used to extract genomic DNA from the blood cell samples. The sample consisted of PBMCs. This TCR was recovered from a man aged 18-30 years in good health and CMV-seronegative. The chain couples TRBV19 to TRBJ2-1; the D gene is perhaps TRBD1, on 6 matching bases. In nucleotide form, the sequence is TGTGCCAGTAGCAGGGGCAGTGACCTGAGCTCCTACAATGAGCAGTTCTTC. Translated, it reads CASSRGSDLSSYNEQFF.